This TCR beta chain appears in the sequencing data of a study of CXCR3-negative and CXCR3-positive naive CD8 T cells. General observations from the study: Each naive subset displayed comparably high diversity, whereas memory CD8+ cells displayed much lower diversity. The TRB CDR3s that CXCR3-positive naive cells carried were more hydrophobic than those of CXCR3-negative naive cells.

About this clonotype: Antigen: not known.

Libraries were UMI-labeled 5' RACE TRB cDNA. After re-calling the 5' RACE reads, TCRdb lists one entry per CDR3 protein, DNA absent. The sample is made up of over 5,000 distinct CDR3 sequences, and the top ten hold under 2% of it. Germline V gene sequence: CDR1 SNHLY, CDR2 FYNNEI. The CDR3 runs 17 residues. The source material was naive CXCR3+ CD8+ T cells from blood. Subset noted: CD45RO-CCR7+CD27+CD95- naive CD8+ T cells expressing CXCR3 (TNR3+). The chain joins TRBV2 to TRBJ2-1; TCRdb selects TRBD1, and the lack of DNA leaves this call unchecked. The TCR was taken from a human donor in good health. Some clones in this sample may be carry-over from other donors' samples. CDR3 region: CASRTPRTGEARNEQFF.